A selection of T cell receptor beta chains follows, all from one sample in a study of blood T cells in healthy people across ages. TCRdb passed the 5' RACE reads through MiXCR, listing each CDR3 protein once. Here the sample spans about 670,000 distinct CDR3 sequences, around two fifths being singletons. The sample taken for sequencing was blood. Receptors originate from a man older than 75 in good health. The CDR3 runs from the conserved cysteine through the conserved F or W. The order of the fields is J gene, D gene, V gene, CDR3 protein. The D gene is left open where the match is weak.

j_gene: TRBJ2-2; d_gene: -; v_gene: TRBV7-8; CDR3aa: CASSTTRGNAGELFF
j_gene: TRBJ2-5; d_gene: TRBD2; v_gene: TRBV6-2/TRBV6-3; CDR3aa: CASSYPSGRGETQYF
j_gene: TRBJ2-7; d_gene: TRBD2; v_gene: TRBV4-2; CDR3aa: CASSQITSGKYEQYF
j_gene: -; d_gene: -; v_gene: TRBV10-3; CDR3aa: CAISEVTGLYNEQYF
j_gene: TRBJ2-2; d_gene: TRBD1; v_gene: TRBV3-1; CDR3aa: CASSQRVDRGRLFF
j_gene: TRBJ2-5; d_gene: TRBD1; v_gene: TRBV7-2; CDR3aa: CASSLGGQGANEQYF
j_gene: TRBJ2-2; d_gene: -; v_gene: TRBV4-2; CDR3aa: CASSQEGQNTGELFF
j_gene: -; d_gene: -; v_gene: TRBV12-3/TRBV12-4; CDR3aa: CASTSSVGVREQYF
j_gene: TRBJ2-7; d_gene: -; v_gene: TRBV7-2; CDR3aa: CASSPGRSPLPYEQYF
j_gene: TRBJ1-1; d_gene: TRBD1; v_gene: TRBV12-3/TRBV12-4; CDR3aa: CASSTGQPGAEAFF
j_gene: TRBJ2-3; d_gene: -; v_gene: TRBV7-2; CDR3aa: CASSLVLSDTQYF
j_gene: TRBJ1-2; d_gene: -; v_gene: TRBV18; CDR3aa: CAGSPTRESGYTF
j_gene: TRBJ2-5; d_gene: -; v_gene: TRBV6-2/TRBV6-3; CDR3aa: CASSYYGKSNEQYF
j_gene: TRBJ1-6; d_gene: -; v_gene: TRBV29-1; CDR3aa: CSVAEGAYNSPLHF
j_gene: TRBJ2-2; d_gene: -; v_gene: TRBV5-6; CDR3aa: CASSFSPRHTGELFF
j_gene: TRBJ2-3; d_gene: -; v_gene: TRBV4-3; CDR3aa: CASSQLGTSSSTDTQYF
j_gene: TRBJ1-4; d_gene: TRBD1; v_gene: TRBV7-2; CDR3aa: CASSWDRGGEKLFF
j_gene: TRBJ2-5; d_gene: -; v_gene: TRBV5-1; CDR3aa: CASSLNRGLEETQYF
j_gene: TRBJ2-1; d_gene: -; v_gene: TRBV7-9; CDR3aa: CVTVTQGRNEQFF
j_gene: TRBJ2-5; d_gene: TRBD1; v_gene: TRBV6-5; CDR3aa: CASKRQGETQYF
j_gene: TRBJ1-1; d_gene: -; v_gene: TRBV6-1; CDR3aa: CASRGGTEAFF
j_gene: TRBJ2-7; d_gene: -; v_gene: TRBV6-1; CDR3aa: CASSSTGTPTDEQYF
j_gene: TRBJ1-1; d_gene: TRBD1; v_gene: TRBV3-1; CDR3aa: CASSQGPGTANTEAFF
j_gene: TRBJ2-1; d_gene: -; v_gene: TRBV7-3; CDR3aa: CASSSQRELYNEQFF
j_gene: TRBJ2-1; d_gene: TRBD2; v_gene: TRBV24-1; CDR3aa: CATSDQSGGGNEQFF
j_gene: TRBJ2-1; d_gene: -; v_gene: TRBV12-3/TRBV12-4; CDR3aa: CASSLRVFNEQFF
j_gene: TRBJ2-5; d_gene: -; v_gene: TRBV5-1; CDR3aa: CASSFSEETQYF
j_gene: -; d_gene: TRBD1; v_gene: TRBV9; CDR3aa: CASSVGQGGYNEQYF
j_gene: TRBJ2-3; d_gene: TRBD2; v_gene: TRBV19; CDR3aa: CASSIGRGRRPETDTQYF
j_gene: TRBJ2-4; d_gene: -; v_gene: TRBV6-6; CDR3aa: CASSYARGVTKNIQYF
j_gene: TRBJ2-1; d_gene: -; v_gene: TRBV7-2; CDR3aa: CASSLGGQGNSGRAVEQFF